A single sample is the source of the 23 T cell receptor beta chains below, sequenced in a study of PD-1 blockade in classical Hodgkin lymphoma. Method: immunoSEQ multiplex PCR; TCRdb's copy keeps in-frame clones and lacks some. The table has some 52,000 clones, around nine tenths seen once. Time point in this sample: cycle 4 day 1 (C4D1), after less than 7 weeks of nivolumab. With no exception, relapse followed autologous stem cell transplantation in all patients, and brentuximab vedotin exposure varied. Sequenced here: peripheral blood mononuclear cells (PBMCs), sampled before the fourth cycle of nivolumab. These receptors were collected from a human donor with classical Hodgkin lymphoma.

In nucleotides, the CDR3 is TGTGCCAGCAGCTTGGACAGGGACACTGAAGCTTTCTTT. Its translation: CASSLDRDTEAFF. The rearrangement links TRBV16 to TRBJ1-1; 8 positions match TRBD1. The germline V gene encodes CDR1 KGHSY and CDR2 FQNENV. This CDR3 contains 13 residues. Losses at the gene ends were 5 bases for V and 3 bases for J; bases not matched to a gene: 2. Looking up the rest from reference TRBV16 and TRBJ1-1 gives the full variable domain: GEEVAQTPKHLVRGEGQKAKLYCAPIKGHSYVFWYQQVLKNEFKFLISFQNENVFDETGMPKERFSAKCLPNSPCSLEIQATKLEDSAVYFCASSLDRDTEAFFGQGTRLTVV.

This chain uses TRBV6-5 with TRBJ2-3; 9 positions match TRBD2. V shed 5 bases, J shed 2 bases, and the junction held 5 bases outside the gene matches. The CDR3 is 15 residues long. The germline V gene has CDR1 MNHEY and CDR2 SVGAGI. Written as DNA, the CDR3 is TGTGCCAGCAGTATAGGGACTAGCCACACAGATACGCAGTATTTT. Amino acid sequence: CASSIGTSHTDTQYF.

The chain's CDR3 is CASSVGYGYTF. Written as DNA, the CDR3 is TGTGCCAGCAGCGTAGGCTATGGCTACACCTTC. V usage is TRBV9 and J usage is TRBJ1-2; D is unresolved. Deletions cut 0 bases from V and 4 bases from J, with 1 base between. The CDR3 is made up of 11 amino acids. From germline, CDR1 is SGDLS and CDR2 YYNGEE.

The gene calls are TRBV27 and TRBJ2-1; 13 nucleotides agree with TRBD2. V lost 6 bases, J lost 7 bases, and 9 bases stayed unmatched. CDR3 length: 16 amino acids. Germline loops: CDR1 MNHEY, CDR2 SMNVEV (reference sequence). CDR3 sequence reads: CASRKAGLAGRNEQFF. CDR3 DNA: TGTGCCAGCAGAAAAGCGGGACTAGCGGGGAGGAATGAGCAGTTCTTC.

The V call is TRBV21-1, the J call TRBJ2-6; TRBD1 reflects the table's D call only, with no check against the DNA. TRBV21-1 is termed a pseudogene. The CDR3 consists of 19 residues. The CDR3 sequence is CASSVPPGTGDSGANVLTF. The CDR3 DNA reads as TGTGCCAGCAGCGTACCGCCCGGGACAGGGGACTCTGGGGCCAACGTCCTGACTTTC.

Within the sample, this clone is medium-sized. The V call is TRBV2, the J call TRBJ1-5, with 10 bases lining up with TRBD1. The CDR3 is 15 amino acids. The junction had 1 base not matched to a gene; V was cut back by 3 bases and J by 2 bases. The germline V gene encodes CDR1 SNHLY and CDR2 FYNNEI. DNA for the CDR3: TGTGCCAGCAGTGAGACAGGGGGCCGCAATCAGCCCCAGCATTTT. Its translation: CASSETGGRNQPQHF.

The V and J genes are TRBV5-1 and TRBJ2-6; 8 bases match TRBD1. Germline-derived CDR1 and CDR2 are SGHRS and YFSETQ. The CDR3 is made up of 19 amino acids. The trim removed 3 bases at V and 0 bases at J, leaving 11 bases unmatched. CDR3 sequence (DNA): TGCGCCAGCAGCTATGGGCCAGGGGGCGCGGGCTCTGGGGCCAACGTCCTGACTTTC. Translated, it gives CASSYGPGGAGSGANVLTF.

Concerning this clone itself: Other DNA sequences in the same sample also yield this CDR3. This chain joins TRBV27 and TRBJ2-7; 8 bases line up with TRBD1. The CDR3 has 12 amino acids. CDR1 is MNHEY and CDR2 is SMNVEV in the germline V gene (reference sequence). Trimming took 6 bases from V and 6 from J; bases not matched to a gene: 4. The CDR3 coding sequence is TGTGCCAGCAGCAGACAGGGGTCCGAGCAGTACTTC. The encoded protein is CASSRQGSEQYF.

The CDR3 sequence: CASSPRTSGSREQFF. The CDR3 region has the DNA TGTGCCAGCAGCCCGAGGACTAGCGGGAGTCGGGAGCAGTTCTTC. The chain combines TRBV7-2 with TRBJ2-1; 13 bases fit TRBD2. J was trimmed by 10 bases and V by 5 bases; bases with no gene match: 8. In germline, CDR1 is SGHTA, CDR2 FQGNSA. The CDR3 sequence is 15 residues long.

The rearrangement joins TRBV14 to TRBJ2-1, with D maybe TRBD1 (6 bases). V was clipped by 6 bases and J by 0 bases, with 15 bases between them. Germline V gene lookup returns CDR1 SGHDN and CDR2 FVKESK. The CDR3 is made up of 16 amino acids. CDR3 sequence: CASRRGDRSSYNEQFF. As DNA, the CDR3 is TGTGCCAGCAGGAGGGGAGACAGGAGCTCCTACAATGAGCAGTTCTTC.

The V gene is TRBV6-1, the J gene TRBJ2-7; TRBD1 or TRBD2 may be the D gene (6 bases each). CDR1 MNHNS and CDR2 SASEGT come from the germline V gene. Trimming stripped 2 bases from V and 4 bases from J, with 18 bases between. The CDR3 has 16 amino acids. The CDR3 spells CASSESWGAGRYEQYF. The CDR3 coding sequence is TGTGCCAGCAGTGAATCTTGGGGGGCAGGACGTTACGAGCAGTACTTC.

The chain recombines TRBV5-1 with TRBJ2-2; D unclear. CDR1 is SGHRS and CDR2 is YFSETQ in the germline V gene. Trimming removed 0 bases at V and 6 bases at J, with 12 bases between. This CDR3 is 15 amino acids long. The CDR3 here is CASSLAPPPAGELFF. In nucleotides, the CDR3 is TGCGCCAGCAGCTTGGCCCCCCCTCCTGCCGGGGAGCTGTTTTTT.

The J gene is TRBJ1-5, the V gene TRBV7-6, with D hard to call. The V and J ends lost 4 bases and 0 bases respectively, with 10 bases between them. Per the germline V gene, CDR1 is SGHVS and CDR2 is FNYEAQ. The CDR3 contains 15 residues. The DNA of the CDR3 is TGTGCCAGCAGCTCGACACGGTATAGCAATCAGCCCCAGCATTTT. Protein: CASSSTRYSNQPQHF.

This chain connects TRBV19 to TRBJ1-6; a weak D match, TRBD1 (6 bases). Germline CDR1 LNHDA, CDR2 SQIVND (reference sequence). V lost 4 bases to trimming and J lost 0 bases, with 13 bases between them. This CDR3 has 17 amino acids. CDR3 loop: CASSNGQGSSYNSPLHF. CDR3 in DNA: TGTGCCAGTAGTAATGGTCAGGGGAGCTCCTATAATTCACCCCTCCACTTT.

This chain joins TRBV5-1 and TRBJ2-1; 11 bases match TRBD2. With 6 bases clipped from V and 3 bases from J, the junction kept 5 bases outside the gene matches. CDR1 and CDR2 from the germline V gene are SGHRS and YFSETQ. The CDR3 loop spans 15 amino acids. The CDR3 protein is CASKRGTSGYNEQFF. The CDR3 nucleotides read TGCGCCAGCAAGAGAGGGACTAGCGGCTACAATGAGCAGTTCTTC.

In this sample, this clone turned up a few times. The chain carries TRBV11-2 and TRBJ2-3, with TRBD2 matching 9 bases. Germline CDR1 reads SGHAT; CDR2 reads FQNNGV. V trimming: 2 bases; J trimming: 4 bases; junction bases outside the gene matches: 10. The length of the CDR3 is 17 residues. The CDR3 loop reads CASSLYGGGAVADTQYF. CDR3 coding DNA: TGTGCCAGCAGCTTATATGGCGGGGGGGCAGTAGCAGATACGCAGTATTTT.

This chain joins TRBV7-9 and TRBJ1-5; D might be TRBD1 (5 bases). Trimming removed 4 bases from V and 5 bases from J, with 15 bases in between. Germline CDR1 is SEHNR and CDR2 is FQNEAQ (reference sequence). The CDR3 extends over 15 amino acids. Here the CDR3 reads CASSSEGDRDQPQHF. The CDR3 DNA reads as TGTGCCAGCAGCTCAGAAGGGGACCGGGATCAGCCCCAGCATTTT.

V usage is TRBV7-9 and J usage is TRBJ2-1; 7 bases map to TRBD2. Germline CDR1 SEHNR, CDR2 FQNEAQ (reference sequence). The CDR3 is made up of 19 amino acids. V shed 2 bases, J shed 4 bases, and the junction held 17 bases outside the gene matches. CDR3 region: CASSLRPPSGGRGYNEQFF. The CDR3 region has the DNA TGTGCCAGCAGCTTACGTCCCCCATCCGGCGGGCGGGGGTACAATGAGCAGTTCTTC.

The CDR3 reads CASSLSREDTGELFF. The CDR3, as DNA: TGTGCCAGCAGTTTATCGAGAGAGGACACCGGGGAGCTGTTTTTT. V is TRBV27 and J is TRBJ2-2; no clear D gene. Trimming took 0 bases from V and 3 from J, leaving 8 bases between them. The germline V gene encodes CDR1 MNHEY and CDR2 SMNVEV (reference sequence). The CDR3 covers 15 residues.

This rearrangement joins TRBV18 to TRBJ2-2; D is unclear. Germline CDR1 KGHSH, CDR2 LQKENI. This CDR3 contains 16 residues. V lost 2 bases, J lost 0 bases, and 10 bases lay in between. This CDR3 reads CASSPRALANTGELFF. DNA for the CDR3: TGTGCCAGCTCACCAAGGGCTTTAGCGAACACCGGGGAGCTGTTTTTT.

The gene calls are TRBV27 and TRBJ2-1; D uncertain. Germline V CDR1 and CDR2: MNHEY, SMNVEV (reference sequence). This CDR3 is 13 amino acids long. The V gene lost 3 bases and the J gene lost 3 bases, with 6 bases spanning the gap. The CDR3 reads CASSFVGYNEQFF. DNA of the CDR3: TGTGCCAGCAGTTTTGTCGGCTACAATGAGCAGTTCTTC.

V gene TRBV5-4 combines with J gene TRBJ1-2, with D uncertain. The V gene's germline CDR1 is SGHNT and CDR2 YYREEE (reference sequence). This CDR3 has 18 amino acids. Trimming cost V 0 bases and J 1 base, with 19 bases left between them. The CDR3 region has the DNA TGTGCCAGCAGCTTGGGATTCACCGGCCCGACCCATAACTATGGCTACACCTTC. This codes for CASSLGFTGPTHNYGYTF.

The chain employs TRBV7-2 and TRBJ2-5, with D tentatively TRBD1 (6 bases). This CDR3 is built from 12 residues. V dropped 5 bases and J dropped 4 bases, with 8 bases sitting between them. Germline V gene data show CDR1 as SGHTA and CDR2 as FQGNSA. The CDR3 region is CASSTGIETQYF. The CDR3 DNA follows: TGTGCCAGCAGCACAGGGATAGAGACCCAGTACTTC.